Shown below are 27 T cell receptor beta chains from a single sample sequenced in a study of T cell responses to AZD1222 COVID-19 vaccine. Method: immunoSEQ multiplex PCR; TCRdb's copy keeps in-frame clones and lacks some. The sample records some 100,000 clones, 88% being singletons. Sequenced material: peripheral blood, taken on day 0 of MenACWY control vaccination. The receptor source for this set is an adult in good health.

The chain uses TRBV29-1 and TRBJ2-1, with D perhaps given as TRBD1 or TRBD2 (5 bases each). The V gene's germline CDR1 is SQVTM and CDR2 ANQGSEA. The CDR3 contains 10 residues. The V end lost 7 bases, the J end lost 9 bases, and 10 bases lay between the germline ends. The DNA of the CDR3 is TGCAGCGGGGGACGAGGTGAGCAGTTCTTC. Residues: CSGGRGEQFF.

The chain is built from TRBV5-5 and TRBJ1-6; no reliable D call. Germline CDR1 is SGHKS and CDR2 is YYEKEE (reference sequence). Trimming cost V 2 bases and J 4 bases, with 10 bases left between them. The CDR3 extends over 15 amino acids. CDR3 in DNA: TGTGCCAGCAGCTTTCCCGCGGGATATAATTCACCCCTCCACTTT. Amino acids: CASSFPAGYNSPLHF.

The CDR3 loop reads CASSQIAGGNYNEQFF. The CDR3 nucleotides are TGCGCCAGCAGCCAAATAGCGGGAGGAAACTACAATGAGCAGTTCTTC. This chain links TRBV4-1 with TRBJ2-1; 10 bases match TRBD2. Germline values: CDR1 MGHRA, CDR2 YSYEKL. CDR3 length equals 16 residues. V lost 2 bases and J lost 3; bases outside the gene matches: 4.

The genes are TRBV5-4 and TRBJ1-4; a weak D match, TRBD1 (5 bases). With 4 bases removed from V and 4 bases from J, the gap between germline ends came to 14 bases. Per the germline V gene, CDR1 is SGHNT and CDR2 is YYREEE (reference sequence). CDR3 length: 15 amino acids. The DNA for the CDR3 is TGTGCCAGCAGCCCCGGACAAGAACTTAATGAAAAACTGTTTTTT. This sequence encodes CASSPGQELNEKLFF.

With respect to this clone: One end of the junction is discordant with germline, which a read error may explain. The chain couples TRBV3-1 (or the pseudogene TRBV3-2) to TRBJ2-4; TRBD1 aligns across 7 bases. Per germline, CDR1 LGHDT and CDR2 YNNKEL (reference sequence). The CDR3 runs 18 residues. The CDR3 coding sequence is TGTGCCACCAGCCAAAAACCAGCGACAGGGCGGCCGGAAGACATTCAGTACTTC. Protein product: CATSQKPATGRPEDIQYF.

The chain combines TRBV4-3 with TRBJ2-7; 9 bases are a match to TRBD1. Germline values: CDR1 LGHNA, CDR2 YSLEER. The CDR3 loop spans 16 amino acids. Losses at the gene ends were 0 bases for V and 3 bases for J; bases not matched to a gene: 6. CDR3 sequence: CASSQDPHRGLYEQYF. The DNA of the CDR3 is TGCGCCAGCAGCCAAGATCCCCACAGGGGGCTCTACGAGCAGTACTTC.

This clone was found once. V gene TRBV4-2 combines with J gene TRBJ2-3; the D is unclear. The length of the CDR3 is 14 residues. Germline V gene data show CDR1 as LGHNA and CDR2 as YNFKEQ. V was trimmed by 0 bases and J by 6 bases, leaving 10 bases between them. The CDR3 reads CASSQDGRPDTQYF. As DNA, the CDR3 is TGTGCCAGCAGCCAAGATGGGCGACCGGATACGCAGTATTTT.

This clone showed up just a few times. The rearrangement uses TRBV20-1 and TRBJ1-2; D is ambiguous. V was clipped by 3 bases and J by 2 bases, with 13 bases between them. Germline CDR1 and CDR2: DFQATT and SNEGSKA (reference sequence). The CDR3 has 14 amino acids. CDR3 coding DNA: TGCAGTGCTAGTGGGCAAAGGGCCAACTATGGCTACACCTTC. The encoded protein is CSASGQRANYGYTF.

The count of this clone is one. V gene TRBV5-1 combines with J gene TRBJ1-6; possible D gene TRBD1, 6 bases. CDR1 and CDR2 from the germline V gene are SGHRS and YFSETQ. V lost 4 bases and J 9 bases, leaving 17 bases between the germline ends. This CDR3 contains 15 residues. CDR3 nucleotide sequence: TGCGCCAGCAGCGGGGGAACAGGGTGGGGTTCACCCCTCCACTTT. Residues: CASSGGTGWGSPLHF. Based on the CDR3 plus reference TRBV5-1 and TRBJ1-6, the full variable domain is KAGVTQTPRYLIKTRGQQVTLSCSPISGHRSVSWYQQTPGQGLQFLFEYFSETQRNKGNFPGRFSGRQFSNSRSEMNVSTLELGDSALYLCASSGGTGWGSPLHFGNGTRLTVT.

This chain connects TRBV7-2 to TRBJ2-1; D uncertain. This CDR3 comprises 14 residues. The V end was cut by 5 bases, the J end by 6 bases, with 14 bases between. The V gene's germline CDR1 is SGHTA and CDR2 FQGNSA. Here the CDR3 reads CASSAPRRSNEQFF. The CDR3 DNA sequence: TGTGCCAGCAGCGCCCCTAGACGGTCCAATGAGCAGTTCTTC.

This chain connects TRBV7-8 to TRBJ1-1; TRBD1 is a possible D gene (5 bases). CDR3 length: 13 residues. Trimming took 2 bases from V and 3 from J, leaving 7 bases between them. CDR1 is SGHVS and CDR2 is FQNEAQ in the germline V gene. The CDR3 DNA reads TGTGCCAGCAGCTTACAGGGTTACACTGAAGCTTTCTTT. It specifies CASSLQGYTEAFF.

The table lists this clone with a count of one. The chain couples TRBV10-1 to TRBJ1-2; D is ambiguous. Trimming shortened V by 7 bases and J by 0 bases, and 3 bases separated the two germline ends. This CDR3 spans 11 amino acids. Germline values: CDR1 WNHNN, CDR2 SYGVQD (reference sequence). CDR3 DNA sequence: TGCGCCAGCACCCCTAACTATGGCTACACCTTC. This sequence encodes CASTPNYGYTF.

The rearrangement links TRBV7-9 to TRBJ1-2, with TRBD1 matching 7 bases. Germline CDR1 and CDR2: SEHNR and FQNEAQ (reference sequence). V lost 2 bases, J lost 12 bases, and 12 bases stayed unmatched. The CDR3 loop spans 14 amino acids. The CDR3 sequence: CASSLRGDSVLDTF. As DNA, the CDR3 is TGTGCCAGCAGCTTAAGGGGGGACAGCGTGTTGGACACCTTC.

V usage is TRBV4-3 and J usage is TRBJ2-7; a possible D gene is TRBD1 (6 bases). The CDR3 totals 14 residues. CDR1 is LGHNA and CDR2 is YSLEER in the germline V gene. The V end was cut by 3 bases, the J end by 5 bases, with 14 bases between. In DNA, the CDR3 is TGCGCCAGCAGCCAGGGCAGGGGAACTAACGAGCAGTACTTC. Its translation: CASSQGRGTNEQYF.

This clone was seen only once. This CDR3 reads CASSKEQVMNTEAFF. DNA for the CDR3: TGTGCCAGTAGTAAAGAACAGGTGATGAACACTGAAGCTTTCTTT. J is TRBJ1-1 and V is TRBV19; possibly TRBD1 for D (5 bases). This CDR3 has 15 amino acids. CDR1 LNHDA and CDR2 SQIVND come from the germline V gene (reference sequence). Trimming cost V 4 bases and J 0 bases, with 12 bases left between them. The full variable domain, completed using reference TRBV19 and TRBJ1-1, is DGGITQSPKYLFRKEGQNVTLSCEQNLNHDAMYWYRQDPGQGLRLIYYSQIVNDFQKGDIAEGYSVSREKKESFPLTVTSAQKNPTAFYLCASSKEQVMNTEAFFGQGTRLTVV.

V gene TRBV6-5 combines with J gene TRBJ2-5; 8 nucleotides line up with TRBD1. Trimming cost V 6 bases and J 5 bases; bases outside gene matches: 8. This CDR3 has 14 residues. From germline, CDR1 is MNHEY and CDR2 SVGAGI. DNA of the CDR3: TGTGCCAGCAGGGAGACAGGGGCAGGGGAGACCCAGTACTTC. Its translation: CASRETGAGETQYF.

The V and J genes are TRBV4-3 and TRBJ2-2; unclear D gene. Germline assignment: CDR1 LGHNA and CDR2 YSLEER. V lost 0 bases and J 6 bases, leaving 14 bases between the germline ends. There are 16 residues in the CDR3. This chain's CDR3 is CASSQEQFTSAGELFF. The CDR3, as DNA: TGCGCCAGCAGCCAAGAGCAGTTCACGTCCGCCGGGGAGCTGTTTTTT.

The chain recombines TRBV9 with TRBJ2-3; 9 nucleotides align to TRBD1. The CDR3 runs to 14 residues. V gave up 0 bases and J gave up 6 bases; unmatched junction bases: 2. CDR1 and CDR2 (germline): SGDLS, YYNGEE. CDR3 coding DNA: TGTGCCAGCAGCGTAGACAGGGGGCGGGATACGCAGTATTTT. The encoded protein is CASSVDRGRDTQYF.

The chain uses TRBV5-4 and TRBJ1-1; the D is unclear. Germline V gives CDR1 SGHNT, CDR2 YYREEE (reference sequence). Trimming took 2 bases from V and 1 from J, leaving 9 bases between them. This CDR3 spans 14 amino acids. The CDR3 reads CASSFTTGNTEAFF. The CDR3 DNA is TGTGCCAGCAGCTTTACGACGGGGAACACTGAAGCTTTCTTT.

The chain has TRBV19 and TRBJ2-1, with a possible D match to TRBD2 (6 bases). This CDR3 comprises 14 residues. Between the trimmed V and J ends, which lost 1 base and 5 bases, there was a span of 9 bases. Germline CDR1 reads LNHDA; CDR2 reads SQIVND (reference sequence). CDR3 amino acids: CASSIAGDHNEQFF. The CDR3 nucleotides read TGTGCCAGTAGTATAGCGGGAGACCACAATGAGCAGTTCTTC.

This rearrangement joins TRBV20-1 to TRBJ2-2, with D unclear. V was clipped by 3 bases and J by 2 bases, with 13 bases between them. This CDR3 has 15 residues. In germline, CDR1 is DFQATT, CDR2 SNEGSKA (reference sequence). CDR3 nucleotides: TGCAGTGCTAGTGATCCCCGAATAAACACCGGGGAGCTGTTTTTT. This sequence encodes CSASDPRINTGELFF.

V gene TRBV28 combines with J gene TRBJ2-1; 14 positions agree with TRBD2. The V segment lost 5 bases and the J segment 7 bases; nucleotides outside the gene matches: 10. Germline V lookup: CDR1 MDHEN, CDR2 SYDVKM. CDR3 length equals 17 residues. The CDR3 sequence is CASSPGLAGGTINEQFF. CDR3 sequence (DNA): TGTGCCAGCAGTCCCGGACTAGCGGGAGGAACGATTAATGAGCAGTTCTTC.

This sequence joins TRBV28 and TRBJ1-4; D remains unclear. Germline loops: CDR1 MDHEN, CDR2 SYDVKM. This CDR3 comprises 15 residues. Deletions cut 7 bases from V and 2 bases from J, with 14 bases between. In DNA form, the CDR3 reads TGTGCCAGCATACCCCGACTCGCGACTAATGAAAAACTGTTTTTT. Translated: CASIPRLATNEKLFF.

The rearrangement uses TRBV11-3 and TRBJ2-1, with D tentatively TRBD1 or TRBD2 (6 bases each). This CDR3 is 13 amino acids long. Trimming pared 8 bases from V and 5 bases from J, leaving 13 bases between. The germline V gene has CDR1 SGHNT and CDR2 YENEEA. CDR3 sequence: CASERRGDNEQFF. For the CDR3, the DNA is TGTGCCAGCGAGCGGAGGGGGGACAATGAGCAGTTCTTC.

J is TRBJ1-4 and V is TRBV19; a possible D gene is TRBD1 (5 bases). CDR3 size: 19 residues. The germline V gene encodes CDR1 LNHDA and CDR2 SQIVND (reference sequence). Trimming took 5 bases from V and 0 from J, leaving 22 bases between them. The CDR3 sequence is CASSAWPGTGPSTNEKLFF. In DNA, the CDR3 is TGTGCCAGTAGTGCTTGGCCCGGGACTGGACCATCAACTAATGAAAAACTGTTTTTT.

V and J are TRBV11-2 and TRBJ2-5, with 9 bases fitting TRBD1. Germline V gene data show CDR1 as SGHAT and CDR2 as FQNNGV. V gave up 6 bases and J gave up 3 bases; unmatched junction bases: 14. The length of the CDR3 is 17 residues. The CDR3 sequence: CASRPSAETGGKETQYF. In DNA, the CDR3 is TGTGCCAGCAGACCATCCGCGGAGACAGGGGGTAAAGAGACCCAGTACTTC.

The CDR3 spells CASSIPGATYEQYF. The DNA of the CDR3 is TGTGCCAGTAGTATCCCAGGAGCAACCTACGAGCAGTACTTC. This chain connects TRBV19 to TRBJ2-7; D not resolved. V lost 3 bases and J 2 bases, leaving 11 bases between the germline ends. Germline V lookup: CDR1 LNHDA, CDR2 SQIVND (reference sequence). The CDR3 extends over 14 amino acids.